In this sample, the clone carrying this TCR beta chain turned up many times. This record belongs to a study of regulatory T cells in long-lasting Graves disease. This CDR3 has 12 amino acids. The germline V gene has CDR1 MNHEY and CDR2 SMNVEV (reference sequence). V lost 4 bases and J lost 6, with 8 bases in between. Indicated time point: newly diagnosed GD, antithyroid drugs for less than 3 months. RNA isolated from PBMCs was used to make the TCR library. According to the study, TCR beta libraries were built with iRepertoire HTBI primers and CDR3-region Arm-PCR. Each CDR3 protein gets one entry after TCRdb re-called the multiplex PCR reads with MiXCR. The data contain about 420,000 distinct CDR3 sequences, about 16% of them singletons. The data also belong to a second study, concerning T cells in Graves' hyperthyroidism and ophthalmopathy. That report adds: Lactation, pregnancy, other autoimmune disease or uncontrolled infection led to exclusion of patients.

The clonotype originates from a woman between 18 and 30 years old with Graves disease. J is TRBJ2-3 and V is TRBV27; D gene ambiguous. Sequencing used peripheral blood mononuclear cells (PBMCs), obtained at new diagnosis, from a patient treated with antithyroid drugs. CDR3 bases: TGTGCCAGCAGTTCCGATGGGGATACGCAGTATTTT. This gives the protein CASSSDGDTQYF.